The entry that follows covers one T cell receptor beta chain sequence. This receptor's antigen is unknown. Base qualities are not recorded, but no much larger clone differs from it by a single base. Each clonotype received, on average, roughly 9.6x coverage in deep resolution sequencing performed on a MiSeq, where the target depth lay between 1 in 1 million and 1 in 200,000 T cells. TCR beta libraries were generated with the immunoSEQ hsTCRB Kit. In the original analysis: ImmunoSEQ Data Assistant and ImmunoSEQ Analyzer were used for data analysis, and V, D and J genes were assigned according to IMGT definitions. Clonality, with values ranging from 0 to 1, was calculated as one minus the normalized Shannon entropy of productive rearrangement frequencies. Public clonotype analysis was restricted to overrepresented clonotypes comprising at least 0.05% of each patient's repertoire. Approximately 14 age-matched healthy donor repertoires from immuneACCESS were used as controls for clonality. Sourced from immuneACCESS, this table was stored by TCRdb with only in-frame sequences that have V and J called. A share of the clones is absent; for the studies checked, an unresolved V gene accounts for under half, and the remainder has no known explanation. V and J calls and clone size follow that table, whereas D and trimming were derived from the DNA. Present in this sample are about 330,000 clones, roughly two thirds of which were seen just once. The top ten clonotypes cover around 6.3% of the sample.

The source of the sample is a study of cytotoxic CD8 clonotypes in ibrutinib-treated CLL listed by TCRdb under 2021. In the study overall: The cohort was composed of under 12 relapsed/refractory and roughly 14 treatment-naive patients; IGHV unmutated status was identified in 17 patients. Partial responses were observed in roughly 25 patients and complete responses in 2; after a median follow-up of roughly 72 months, remission was maintained in approximately 14 patients and progression was observed in approximately 12. Response samples were obtained after a median of about 13 months of treatment, with a range of roughly 6 to 40 months. On average, each sample yielded 250,000 to 300,000 productive templates and about 95,000 productive rearrangements. Longitudinal samples were obtainable from about 30% of the roughly 90 participants in the trial. Cryopreserved peripheral blood mononuclear cells were obtained before treatment, at response, and at either sustained remission or disease progression. Every remission and progressive disease sample was obtained while ibrutinib was still being received by the patients.

Overall study outcomes, separate from this receptor: At baseline, clonality was higher than in age-matched healthy donors and showed a strong correlation with circulating CD8+ T-cell counts. Lymph node repertoires were not examined, and the timing of sampling was not matched between patients in sustained remission and those whose disease progressed. Public clonotypes were rare and either contracted or stayed stable during treatment, and the rise in clonality at ibrutinib response reflected the expansion of private clonotypes. Clonality increased at ibrutinib response, stayed stable in sustained remission, and fell back toward baseline at progression.

For TCR beta library preparation, about 2 micrograms of genomic DNA were isolated from cryopreserved PBMCs. Longitudinal blood samples from CLL patients receiving ibrutinib monotherapy were subjected to high-throughput TCR beta sequencing. The patients took part in an open-label, single-center phase 2 trial of ibrutinib monotherapy. V is cut back by 4 bases and J by 6 bases, with 12 bases in the junction unmatched. In the germline V gene, CDR1 corresponds to SGHRS and CDR2 to YFSETQ. From its cysteine to its phenylalanine, the CDR3 spans 15 amino acids. Only CDR3 DNA is held: 45 bases, read in frame from base 1.

The input for sequencing was PBMCs, taken after 36 months of ibrutinib treatment. The rearranged chain carries TRBV5-1 and TRBJ1-2, with 7 bases in between that match TRBD1. The sequence was collected from a human donor with chronic lymphocytic leukemia. The CDR3 protein: CASSAIPQGLDGYTF. In nucleotides, the sequence is TGCGCCAGCAGCGCCATTCCACAGGGGCTGGATGGCTACACCTTC.